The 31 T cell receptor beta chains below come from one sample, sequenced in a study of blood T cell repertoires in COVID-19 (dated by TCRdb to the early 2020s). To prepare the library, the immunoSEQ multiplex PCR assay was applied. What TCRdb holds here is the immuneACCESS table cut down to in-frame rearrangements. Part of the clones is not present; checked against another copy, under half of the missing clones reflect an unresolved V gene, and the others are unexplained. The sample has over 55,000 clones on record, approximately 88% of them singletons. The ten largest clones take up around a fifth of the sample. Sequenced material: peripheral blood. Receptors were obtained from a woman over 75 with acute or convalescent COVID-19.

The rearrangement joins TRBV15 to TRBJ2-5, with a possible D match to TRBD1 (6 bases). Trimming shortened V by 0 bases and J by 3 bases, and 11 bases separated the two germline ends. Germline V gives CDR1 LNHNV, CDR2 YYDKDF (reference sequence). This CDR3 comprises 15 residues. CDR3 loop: CATSRDPGAKETQYF. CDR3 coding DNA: TGTGCCACCAGCAGAGATCCAGGGGCGAAAGAGACCCAGTACTTC.

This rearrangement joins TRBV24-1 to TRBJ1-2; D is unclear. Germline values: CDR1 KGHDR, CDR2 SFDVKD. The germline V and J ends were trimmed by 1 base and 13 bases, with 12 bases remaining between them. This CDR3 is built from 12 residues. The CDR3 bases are TGTGCCACCAGTGATTTTGTCAGTGGCCTCACCTTC. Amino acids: CATSDFVSGLTF.

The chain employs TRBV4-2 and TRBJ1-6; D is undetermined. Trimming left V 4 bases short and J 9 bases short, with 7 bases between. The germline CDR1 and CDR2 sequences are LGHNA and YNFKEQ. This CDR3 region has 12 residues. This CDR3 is CASSLERSPLHF. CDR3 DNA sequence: TGTGCCAGCAGCCTGGAGCGTTCACCCCTCCACTTT.

CDR3 DNA: TGCGCCAGCAGCCGCCGACTAGGAGGGACCGGGGAGCTGTTTTTT. It translates to CASSRRLGGTGELFF. The chain recombines TRBV4-1 with TRBJ2-2, with D possibly being TRBD2 (6 bases). Between the trimmed V and J ends, which lost 4 bases and 5 bases, there was a span of 14 bases. CDR3 length equals 15 residues. Per germline, CDR1 MGHRA and CDR2 YSYEKL.

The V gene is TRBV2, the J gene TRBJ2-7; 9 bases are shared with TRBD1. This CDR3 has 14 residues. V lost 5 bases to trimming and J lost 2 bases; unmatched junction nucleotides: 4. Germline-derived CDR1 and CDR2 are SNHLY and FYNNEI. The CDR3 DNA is TGTGCCAGCAGTCCGGGACAGGGAGCCTACGAGCAGTACTTC. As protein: CASSPGQGAYEQYF.

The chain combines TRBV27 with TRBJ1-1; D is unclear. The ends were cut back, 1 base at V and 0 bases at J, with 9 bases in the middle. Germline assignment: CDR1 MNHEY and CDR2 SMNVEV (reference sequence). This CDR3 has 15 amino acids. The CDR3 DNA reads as TGTGCCAGCAGTTTATATCCGGAGATGAACACTGAAGCTTTCTTT. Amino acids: CASSLYPEMNTEAFF.

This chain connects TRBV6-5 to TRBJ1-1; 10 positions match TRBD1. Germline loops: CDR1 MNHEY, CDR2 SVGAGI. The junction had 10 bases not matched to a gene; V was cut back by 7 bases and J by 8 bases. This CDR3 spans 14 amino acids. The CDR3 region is CASKIGTGAGEAFF. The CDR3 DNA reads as TGTGCCAGCAAGATCGGGACAGGGGCTGGAGAAGCTTTCTTT.

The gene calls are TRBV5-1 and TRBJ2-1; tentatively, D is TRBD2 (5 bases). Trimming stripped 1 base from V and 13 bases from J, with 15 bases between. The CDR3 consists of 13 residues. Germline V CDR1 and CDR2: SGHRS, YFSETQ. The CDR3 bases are TGCGCCAGCAGCTTGTCTAGCTTTGCTAATCAGTTCTTC. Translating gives CASSLSSFANQFF.

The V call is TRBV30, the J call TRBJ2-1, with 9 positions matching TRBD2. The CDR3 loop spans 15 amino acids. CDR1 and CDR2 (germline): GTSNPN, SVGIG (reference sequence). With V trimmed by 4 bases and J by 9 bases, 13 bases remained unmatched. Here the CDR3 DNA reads TGTGCCTGGACCCTCCAGCGGGGGGCCGGGGGTGAGCAGTTCTTC. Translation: CAWTLQRGAGGEQFF.

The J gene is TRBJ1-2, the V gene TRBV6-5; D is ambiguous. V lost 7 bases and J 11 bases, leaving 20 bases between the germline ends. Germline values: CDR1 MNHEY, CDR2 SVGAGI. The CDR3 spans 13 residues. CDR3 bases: TGTGCCAGCACCCGAGGTGGAGATGGAAGTTACACCTTC. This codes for CASTRGGDGSYTF.

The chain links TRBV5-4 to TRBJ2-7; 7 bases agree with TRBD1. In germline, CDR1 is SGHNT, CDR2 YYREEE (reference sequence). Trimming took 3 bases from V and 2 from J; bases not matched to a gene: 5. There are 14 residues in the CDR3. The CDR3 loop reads CASSYQDRTYEQYF. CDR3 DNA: TGTGCCAGCAGCTACCAGGACAGGACCTACGAGCAGTACTTC.

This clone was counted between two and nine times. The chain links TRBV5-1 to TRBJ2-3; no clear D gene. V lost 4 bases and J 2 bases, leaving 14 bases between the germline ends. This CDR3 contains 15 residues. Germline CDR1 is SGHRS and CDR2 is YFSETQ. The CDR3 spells CASSKEHRATDTQYF. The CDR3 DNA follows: TGCGCCAGCAGCAAGGAGCATCGAGCCACAGATACGCAGTATTTT.

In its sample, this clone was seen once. CDR3 sequence: CASSLSFRVQPQHF. CDR3 nucleotide sequence: TGTGCCAGCAGTTTAAGTTTCAGGGTCCAGCCCCAGCATTTT. This chain joins TRBV28 and TRBJ1-5; D might be TRBD1 (5 bases). The CDR3 is made up of 14 amino acids. V was clipped by 2 bases and J by 7 bases, with 12 bases between them. CDR1 and CDR2 from the germline V gene are MDHEN and SYDVKM. The whole variable domain, remainder taken from reference TRBV28 and TRBJ1-5, is DVKVTQSSRYLVKRTGEKVFLECVQDMDHENMFWYRQDPGLGLRLIYFSYDVKMKEKGDIPEGYSVSREKKERFSLILESASTNQTSMYLCASSLSFRVQPQHFGDGTRLSIL.

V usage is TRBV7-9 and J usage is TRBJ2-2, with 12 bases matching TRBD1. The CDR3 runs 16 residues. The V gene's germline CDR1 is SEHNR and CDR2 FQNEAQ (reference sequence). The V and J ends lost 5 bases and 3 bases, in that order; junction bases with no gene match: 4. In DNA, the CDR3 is TGTGCCAGCAGCCCGGGACAGGGGGCGTACACCGGGGAGCTGTTTTTT. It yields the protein CASSPGQGAYTGELFF.

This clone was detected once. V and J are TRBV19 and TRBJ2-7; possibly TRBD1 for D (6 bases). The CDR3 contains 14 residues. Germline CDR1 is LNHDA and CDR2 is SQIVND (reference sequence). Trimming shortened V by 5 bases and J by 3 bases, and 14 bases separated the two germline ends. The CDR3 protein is CASSLRTVGYEQYF. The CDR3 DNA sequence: TGTGCCAGTAGTCTAAGGACAGTGGGCTACGAGCAGTACTTC. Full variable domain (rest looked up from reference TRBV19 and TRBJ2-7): DGGITQSPKYLFRKEGQNVTLSCEQNLNHDAMYWYRQDPGQGLRLIYYSQIVNDFQKGDIAEGYSVSREKKESFPLTVTSAQKNPTAFYLCASSLRTVGYEQYFGPGTRLTVT.

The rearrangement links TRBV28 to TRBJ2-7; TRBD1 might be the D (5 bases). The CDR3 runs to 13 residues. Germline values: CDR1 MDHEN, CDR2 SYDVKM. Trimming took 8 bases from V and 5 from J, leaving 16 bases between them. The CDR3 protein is CASWGLPSNEQYF. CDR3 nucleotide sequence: TGTGCCAGCTGGGGCCTGCCGTCCAACGAGCAGTACTTC. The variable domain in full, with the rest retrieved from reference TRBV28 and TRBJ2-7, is DVKVTQSSRYLVKRTGEKVFLECVQDMDHENMFWYRQDPGLGLRLIYFSYDVKMKEKGDIPEGYSVSREKKERFSLILESASTNQTSMYLCASWGLPSNEQYFGPGTRLTVT.

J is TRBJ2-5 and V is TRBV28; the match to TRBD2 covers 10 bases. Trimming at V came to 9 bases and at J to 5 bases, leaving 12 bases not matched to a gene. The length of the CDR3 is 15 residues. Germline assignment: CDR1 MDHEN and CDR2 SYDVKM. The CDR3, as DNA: TGTGCCAGGACTAAGCTAGCGGGAGCCCGGGAGACCCAGTACTTC. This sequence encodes CARTKLAGARETQYF.

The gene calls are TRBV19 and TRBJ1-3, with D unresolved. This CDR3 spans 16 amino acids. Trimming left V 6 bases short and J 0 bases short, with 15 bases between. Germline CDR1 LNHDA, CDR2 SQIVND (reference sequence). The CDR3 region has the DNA TGTGCCAGTAGCCCACCCGGACGGGGCTCTGGAAACACCATATATTTT. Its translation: CASSPPGRGSGNTIYF.

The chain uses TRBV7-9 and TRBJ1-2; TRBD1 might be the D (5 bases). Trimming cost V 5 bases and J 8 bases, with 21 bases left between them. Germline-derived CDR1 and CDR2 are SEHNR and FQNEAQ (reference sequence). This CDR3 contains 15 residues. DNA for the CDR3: TGTGCCAGCAGCGCTGAAGCAAGGGGTGTGCGGGGCTACACCTTC. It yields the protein CASSAEARGVRGYTF.

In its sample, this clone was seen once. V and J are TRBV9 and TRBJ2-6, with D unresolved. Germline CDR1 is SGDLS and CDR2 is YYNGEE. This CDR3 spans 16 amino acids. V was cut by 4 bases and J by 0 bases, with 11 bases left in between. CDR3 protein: CASSLGDVSGANVLTF. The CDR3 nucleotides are TGTGCCAGCAGCCTCGGAGACGTCTCTGGGGCCAACGTCCTGACTTTC.

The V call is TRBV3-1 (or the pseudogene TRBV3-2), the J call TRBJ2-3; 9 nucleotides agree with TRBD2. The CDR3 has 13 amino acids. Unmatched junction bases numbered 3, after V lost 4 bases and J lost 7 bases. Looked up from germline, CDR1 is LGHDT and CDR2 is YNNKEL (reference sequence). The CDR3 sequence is CASSLGLANTQYF. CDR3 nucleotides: TGTGCCAGCAGCCTCGGACTAGCGAATACGCAGTATTTT.

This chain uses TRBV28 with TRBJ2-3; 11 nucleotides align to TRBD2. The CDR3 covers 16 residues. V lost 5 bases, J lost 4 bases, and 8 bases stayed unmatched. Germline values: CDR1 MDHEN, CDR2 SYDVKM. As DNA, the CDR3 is TGTGCCAGCAGTCCGATGACTAGCGGGGTATCAGATACGCAGTATTTT. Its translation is CASSPMTSGVSDTQYF.

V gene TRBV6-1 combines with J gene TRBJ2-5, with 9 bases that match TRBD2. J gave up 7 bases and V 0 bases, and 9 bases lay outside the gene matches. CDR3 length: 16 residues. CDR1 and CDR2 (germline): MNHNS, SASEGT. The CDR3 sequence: CASSEAILAGSGTQYF. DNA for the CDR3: TGTGCCAGCAGTGAAGCCATTCTAGCGGGGTCGGGGACCCAGTACTTC.

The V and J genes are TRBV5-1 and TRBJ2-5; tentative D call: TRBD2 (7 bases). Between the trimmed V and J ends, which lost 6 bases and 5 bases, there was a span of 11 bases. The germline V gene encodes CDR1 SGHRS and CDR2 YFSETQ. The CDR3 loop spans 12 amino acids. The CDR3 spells CASMGGHETQYF. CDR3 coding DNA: TGCGCCAGCATGGGGGGGCACGAGACCCAGTACTTC.

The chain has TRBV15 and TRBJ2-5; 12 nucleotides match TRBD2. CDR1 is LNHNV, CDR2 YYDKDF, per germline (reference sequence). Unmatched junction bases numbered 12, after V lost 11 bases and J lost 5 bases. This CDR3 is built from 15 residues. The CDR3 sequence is CASKTSGRTRETQYF. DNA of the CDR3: TGTGCCTCGAAAACTAGCGGGAGGACCAGGGAGACCCAGTACTTC.

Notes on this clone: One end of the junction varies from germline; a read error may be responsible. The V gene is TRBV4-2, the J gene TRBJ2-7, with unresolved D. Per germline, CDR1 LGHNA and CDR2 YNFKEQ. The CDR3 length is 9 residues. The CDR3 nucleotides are TGTGCCAGCAGCCAAGATACTGGCTTC. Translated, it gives CASSQDTGF.

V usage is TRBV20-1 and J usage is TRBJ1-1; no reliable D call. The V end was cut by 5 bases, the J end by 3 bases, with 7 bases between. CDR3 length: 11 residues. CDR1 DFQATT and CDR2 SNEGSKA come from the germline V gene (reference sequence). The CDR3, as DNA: TGCAGTGCTGAGAGGGACACTGAAGCTTTCTTT. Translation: CSAERDTEAFF.

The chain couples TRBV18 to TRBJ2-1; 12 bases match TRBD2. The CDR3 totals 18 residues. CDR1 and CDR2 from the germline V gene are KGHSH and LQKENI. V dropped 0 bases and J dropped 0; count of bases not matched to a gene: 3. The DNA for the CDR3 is TGTGCCAGCTCACCACCTGGACTAGCGGGAAGCTCCTACAATGAGCAGTTCTTC. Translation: CASSPPGLAGSSYNEQFF.

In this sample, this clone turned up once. DNA of the CDR3: TGTGCCAGCAGCCGTGCAGCGGGAGTTGAGACCCAGTACTTC. Translating gives CASSRAAGVETQYF. This chain uses TRBV6-2 or TRBV6-3 with TRBJ2-5; 8 nucleotides line up with TRBD2. This CDR3 is 14 amino acids long. CDR1 and CDR2 from the germline V gene are MNHEY and SVGEGT. V lost 6 bases to trimming and J lost 5 bases; unmatched junction nucleotides: 8.

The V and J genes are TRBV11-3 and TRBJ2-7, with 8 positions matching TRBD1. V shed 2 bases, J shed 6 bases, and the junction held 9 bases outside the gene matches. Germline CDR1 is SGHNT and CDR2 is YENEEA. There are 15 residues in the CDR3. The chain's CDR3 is CASSLTPTGAAEQYF. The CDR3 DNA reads TGTGCCAGCAGCTTAACACCGACAGGGGCGGCCGAGCAGTACTTC.

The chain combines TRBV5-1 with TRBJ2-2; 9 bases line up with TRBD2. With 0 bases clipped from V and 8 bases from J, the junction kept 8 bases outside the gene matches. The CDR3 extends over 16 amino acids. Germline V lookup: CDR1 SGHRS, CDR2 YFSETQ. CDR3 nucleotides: TGCGCCAGCAGCTTGGGGACTAGCGCCCCCCCGGGGGAGCTGTTTTTT. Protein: CASSLGTSAPPGELFF.